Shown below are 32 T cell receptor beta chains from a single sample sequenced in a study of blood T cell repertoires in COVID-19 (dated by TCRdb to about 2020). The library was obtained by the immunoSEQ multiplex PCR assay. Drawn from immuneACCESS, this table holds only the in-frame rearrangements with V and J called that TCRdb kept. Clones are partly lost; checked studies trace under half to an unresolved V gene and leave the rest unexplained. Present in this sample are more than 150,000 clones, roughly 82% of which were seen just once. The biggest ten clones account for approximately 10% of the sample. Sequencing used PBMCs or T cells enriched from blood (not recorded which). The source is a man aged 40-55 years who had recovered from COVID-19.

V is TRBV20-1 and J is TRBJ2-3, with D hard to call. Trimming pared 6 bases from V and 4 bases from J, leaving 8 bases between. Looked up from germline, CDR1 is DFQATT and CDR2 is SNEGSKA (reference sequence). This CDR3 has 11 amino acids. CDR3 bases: TGCAGTGCCCGGTATGCAGATACGCAGTATTTT. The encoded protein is CSARYADTQYF.

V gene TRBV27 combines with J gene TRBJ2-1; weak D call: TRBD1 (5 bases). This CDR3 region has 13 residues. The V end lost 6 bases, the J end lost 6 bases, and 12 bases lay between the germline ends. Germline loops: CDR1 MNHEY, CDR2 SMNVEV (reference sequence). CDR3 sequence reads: CASRLDIRNEQFF. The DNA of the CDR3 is TGTGCCAGCAGATTGGACATCCGCAATGAGCAGTTCTTC.

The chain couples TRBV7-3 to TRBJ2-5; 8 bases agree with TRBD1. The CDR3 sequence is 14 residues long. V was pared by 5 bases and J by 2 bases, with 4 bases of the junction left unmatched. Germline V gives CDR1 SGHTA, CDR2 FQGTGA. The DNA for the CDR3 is TGTGCCAGCAGCGAACACAGGGGGCAAGAGACCCAGTACTTC. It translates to CASSEHRGQETQYF.

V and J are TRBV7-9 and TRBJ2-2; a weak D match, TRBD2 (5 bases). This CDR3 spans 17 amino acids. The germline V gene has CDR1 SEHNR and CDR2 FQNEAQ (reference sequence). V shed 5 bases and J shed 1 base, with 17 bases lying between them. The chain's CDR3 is CASSPELGGGNTGELFF. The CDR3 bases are TGTGCCAGCAGCCCCGAGTTGGGCGGAGGGAACACCGGGGAGCTGTTTTTT.

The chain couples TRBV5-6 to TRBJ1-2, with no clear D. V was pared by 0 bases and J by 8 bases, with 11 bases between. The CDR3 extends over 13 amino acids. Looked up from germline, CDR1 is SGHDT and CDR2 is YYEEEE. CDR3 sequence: CASSLDTLPGYTF. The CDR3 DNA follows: TGTGCCAGCAGCTTGGACACCCTCCCGGGCTACACCTTC.

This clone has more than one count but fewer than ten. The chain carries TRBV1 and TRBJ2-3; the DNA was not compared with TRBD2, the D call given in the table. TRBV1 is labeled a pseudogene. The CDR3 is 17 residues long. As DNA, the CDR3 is TGCACCAGCAGCCACCCGGGACTAGCGGGAGTGGAGTATACGCAGTATTTT. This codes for CTSSHPGLAGVEYTQYF.

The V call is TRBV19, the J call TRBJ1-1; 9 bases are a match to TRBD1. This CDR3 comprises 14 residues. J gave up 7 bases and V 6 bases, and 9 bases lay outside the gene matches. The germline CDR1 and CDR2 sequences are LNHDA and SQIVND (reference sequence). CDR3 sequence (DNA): TGTGCCAGTAGACCGCGGGGACAGGGCTTTGAAGCTTTCTTT. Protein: CASRPRGQGFEAFF.

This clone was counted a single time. The CDR3 nucleotides read TGCAGCGTTGCGGGAGTCCTCAACTATGGCTACACCTTC. Amino acids: CSVAGVLNYGYTF. The chain joins TRBV29-1 to TRBJ1-2; D call uncertain. V was shortened by 4 bases and J by 2 bases, with 11 bases between the two germline ends. Germline V gene sequence: CDR1 SQVTM, CDR2 ANQGSEA. This CDR3 region has 13 residues.

The CDR3 loop reads CASSLSLAAYTDTQYF. In DNA form, the CDR3 reads TGTGCCAGCAGCTTATCACTAGCGGCCTACACAGATACGCAGTATTTT. The chain links TRBV7-9 to TRBJ2-3, with TRBD2 identical over 8 bases. The CDR3 is 16 residues long. CDR1 SEHNR and CDR2 FQNEAQ come from the germline V gene (reference sequence). V trimming: 2 bases; J trimming: 2 bases; junction bases outside the gene matches: 6.

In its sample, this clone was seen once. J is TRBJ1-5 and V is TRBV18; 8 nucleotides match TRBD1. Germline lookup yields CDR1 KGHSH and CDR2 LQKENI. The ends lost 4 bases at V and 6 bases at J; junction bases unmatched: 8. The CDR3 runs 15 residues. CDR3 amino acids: CASSQGTGKVQPQHF. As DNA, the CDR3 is TGTGCCAGCTCACAAGGGACAGGAAAAGTTCAGCCCCAGCATTTT.

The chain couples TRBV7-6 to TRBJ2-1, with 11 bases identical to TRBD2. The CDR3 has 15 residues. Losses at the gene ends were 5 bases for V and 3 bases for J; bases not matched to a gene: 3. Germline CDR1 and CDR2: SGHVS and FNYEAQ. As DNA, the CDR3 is TGTGCCAGCAGCCCGGGACTAGCGGTCTACAATGAGCAGTTCTTC. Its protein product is CASSPGLAVYNEQFF.

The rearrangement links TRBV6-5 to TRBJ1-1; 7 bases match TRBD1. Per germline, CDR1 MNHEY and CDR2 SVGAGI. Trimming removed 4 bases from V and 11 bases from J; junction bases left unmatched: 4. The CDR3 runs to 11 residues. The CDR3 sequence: CASSFGTEAFF. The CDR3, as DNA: TGTGCCAGCAGTTTTGGGACAGAGGCTTTCTTT.

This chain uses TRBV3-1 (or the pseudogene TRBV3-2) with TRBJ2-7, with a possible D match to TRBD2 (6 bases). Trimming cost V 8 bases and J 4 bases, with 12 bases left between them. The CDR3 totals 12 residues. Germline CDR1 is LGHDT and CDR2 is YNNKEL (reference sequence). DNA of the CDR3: TGTGCCAGCGGACTATCAGGTTACGAGCAGTACTTC. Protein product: CASGLSGYEQYF.

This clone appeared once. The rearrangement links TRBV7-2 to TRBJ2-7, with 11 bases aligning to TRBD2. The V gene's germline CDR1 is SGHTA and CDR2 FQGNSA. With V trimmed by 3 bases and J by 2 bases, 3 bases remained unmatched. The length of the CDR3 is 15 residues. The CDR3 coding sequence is TGTGCCAGCAGCTTGCTAGCGGGAGGCCCCTACGAGCAGTACGTC. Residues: CASSLLAGGPYEQYV.

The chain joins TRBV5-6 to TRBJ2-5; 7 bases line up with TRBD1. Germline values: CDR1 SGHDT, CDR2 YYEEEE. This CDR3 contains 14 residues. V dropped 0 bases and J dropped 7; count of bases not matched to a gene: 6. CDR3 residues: CASSLAQGPMTQYF. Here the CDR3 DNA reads TGTGCCAGCAGCTTGGCACAGGGGCCCATGACCCAGTACTTC.

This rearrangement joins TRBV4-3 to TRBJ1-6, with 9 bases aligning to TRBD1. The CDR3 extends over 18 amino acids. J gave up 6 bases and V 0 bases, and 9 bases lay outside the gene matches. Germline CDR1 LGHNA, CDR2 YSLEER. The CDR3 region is CASSQERPGTGPNSPLHF. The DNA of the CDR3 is TGCGCCAGCAGCCAAGAAAGGCCCGGGACAGGGCCTAATTCACCCCTCCACTTT.

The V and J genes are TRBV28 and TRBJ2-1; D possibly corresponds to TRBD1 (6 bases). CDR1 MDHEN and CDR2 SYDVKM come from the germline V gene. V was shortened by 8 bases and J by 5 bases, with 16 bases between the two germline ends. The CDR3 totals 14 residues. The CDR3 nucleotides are TGTGCCAGCGGTACAGGGTGGGGTAACAATGAGCAGTTCTTC. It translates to CASGTGWGNNEQFF.

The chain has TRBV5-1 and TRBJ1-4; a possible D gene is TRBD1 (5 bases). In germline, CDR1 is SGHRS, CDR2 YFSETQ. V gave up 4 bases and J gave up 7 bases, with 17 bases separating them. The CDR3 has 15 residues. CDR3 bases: TGCGCCAGCAGCCTAACCCGGGCCGGGGGTGAAAAACTGTTTTTT. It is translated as CASSLTRAGGEKLFF.

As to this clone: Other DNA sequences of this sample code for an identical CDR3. The CDR3 region is CASSLWTGEDEKLFF. DNA of the CDR3: TGTGCCAGCAGTTTATGGACAGGGGAGGATGAAAAACTGTTTTTT. This chain uses TRBV27 with TRBJ1-4; TRBD1 matches at 9 bases. The germline V gene has CDR1 MNHEY and CDR2 SMNVEV (reference sequence). This CDR3 has 15 amino acids. V dropped 1 base and J dropped 6; count of bases not matched to a gene: 3.

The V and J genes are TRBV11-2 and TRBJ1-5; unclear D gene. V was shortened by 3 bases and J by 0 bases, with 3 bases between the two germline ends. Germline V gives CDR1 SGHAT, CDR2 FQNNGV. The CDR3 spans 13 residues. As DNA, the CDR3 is TGTGCCAGCAGCTTCTATAGCAATCAGCCCCAGCATTTT. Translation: CASSFYSNQPQHF. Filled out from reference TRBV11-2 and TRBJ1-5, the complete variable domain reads EAGVAQSPRYKIIEKRQSVAFWCNPISGHATLYWYQQILGQGPKLLIQFQNNGVVDDSQLPKDRFSAERLKGVDSTLKIQPAKLEDSAVYLCASSFYSNQPQHFGDGTRLSIL.

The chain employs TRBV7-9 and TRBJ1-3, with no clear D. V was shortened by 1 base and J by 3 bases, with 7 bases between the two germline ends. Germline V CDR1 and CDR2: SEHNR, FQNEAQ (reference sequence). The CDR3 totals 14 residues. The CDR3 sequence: CASSLGAGGNTIYF. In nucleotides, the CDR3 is TGTGCCAGCAGCTTAGGGGCCGGTGGAAACACCATATATTTT.

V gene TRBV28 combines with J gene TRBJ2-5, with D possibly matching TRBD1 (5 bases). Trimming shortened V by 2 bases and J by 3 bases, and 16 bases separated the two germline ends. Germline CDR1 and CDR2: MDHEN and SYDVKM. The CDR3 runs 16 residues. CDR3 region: CASSLVPGSAEETQYF. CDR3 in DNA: TGTGCCAGCAGTTTAGTCCCAGGGTCCGCCGAAGAGACCCAGTACTTC.

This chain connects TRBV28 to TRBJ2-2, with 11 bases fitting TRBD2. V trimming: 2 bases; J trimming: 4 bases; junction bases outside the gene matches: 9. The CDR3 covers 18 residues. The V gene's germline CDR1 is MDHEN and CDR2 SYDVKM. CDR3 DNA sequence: TGTGCCAGCAGTTTAGTTATAGCGGGAGGGCCTCTCACCGGGGAGCTGTTTTTT. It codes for CASSLVIAGGPLTGELFF.

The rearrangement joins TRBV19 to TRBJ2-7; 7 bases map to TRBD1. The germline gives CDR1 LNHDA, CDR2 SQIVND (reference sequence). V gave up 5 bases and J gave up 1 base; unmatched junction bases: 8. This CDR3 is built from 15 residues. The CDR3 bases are TGTGCCAGTAGTTTGGGGACAGCGCTTTCCTACGAGCAGTACTTC. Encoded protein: CASSLGTALSYEQYF.

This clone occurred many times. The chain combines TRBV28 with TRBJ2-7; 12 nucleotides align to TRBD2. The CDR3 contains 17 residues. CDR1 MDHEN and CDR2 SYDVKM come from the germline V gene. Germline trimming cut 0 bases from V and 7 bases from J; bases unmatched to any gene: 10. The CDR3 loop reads CASSLWNLAGGPGEQYF. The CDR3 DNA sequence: TGTGCCAGCAGTTTATGGAATCTAGCGGGAGGGCCGGGAGAGCAGTACTTC.

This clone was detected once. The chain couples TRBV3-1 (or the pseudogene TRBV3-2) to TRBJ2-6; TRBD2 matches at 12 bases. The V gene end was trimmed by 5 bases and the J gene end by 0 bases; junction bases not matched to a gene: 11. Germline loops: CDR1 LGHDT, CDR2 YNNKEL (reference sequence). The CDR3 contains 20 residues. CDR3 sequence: CASSSRLGLAGGSGANVLTF. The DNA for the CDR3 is TGTGCCAGCAGCTCGCGGCTGGGACTAGCGGGTGGCTCTGGGGCCAACGTCCTGACTTTC.

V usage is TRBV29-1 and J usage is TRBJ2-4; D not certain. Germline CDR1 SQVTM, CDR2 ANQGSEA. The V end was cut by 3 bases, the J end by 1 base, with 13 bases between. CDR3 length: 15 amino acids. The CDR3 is CSVEALSSAKNIQYF. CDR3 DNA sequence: TGCAGCGTTGAGGCCTTGTCCTCGGCCAAAAACATTCAGTACTTC. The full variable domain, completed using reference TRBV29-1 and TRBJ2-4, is SAVISQKPSRDICQRGTSLTIQCQVDSQVTMMFWYRQQPGQSLTLIATANQGSEATYESGFVIDKFPISRPNLTFSTLTVSNMSPEDSSIYLCSVEALSSAKNIQYFGAGTRLSVL.

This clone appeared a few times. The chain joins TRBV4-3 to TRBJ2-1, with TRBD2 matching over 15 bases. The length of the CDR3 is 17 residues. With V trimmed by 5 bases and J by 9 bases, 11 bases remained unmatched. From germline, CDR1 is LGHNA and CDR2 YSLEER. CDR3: CASSGGLAGGFLIEQFF. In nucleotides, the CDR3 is TGCGCCAGCAGCGGGGGACTAGCGGGAGGATTCTTAATTGAGCAGTTCTTC.

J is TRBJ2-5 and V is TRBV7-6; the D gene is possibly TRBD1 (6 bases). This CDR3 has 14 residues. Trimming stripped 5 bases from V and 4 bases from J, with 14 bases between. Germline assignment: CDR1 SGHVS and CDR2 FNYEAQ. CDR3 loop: CASSPGDLGETQYF. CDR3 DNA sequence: TGTGCCAGCAGCCCAGGGGATTTAGGAGAGACCCAGTACTTC.

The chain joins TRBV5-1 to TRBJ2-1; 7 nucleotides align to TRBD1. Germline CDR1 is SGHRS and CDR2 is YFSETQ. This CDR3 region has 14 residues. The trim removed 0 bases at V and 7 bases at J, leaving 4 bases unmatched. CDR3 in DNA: TGCGCCAGCAGCTTGGGACAGGGTATAAATGAGCAGTTCTTC. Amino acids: CASSLGQGINEQFF.

As DNA, the CDR3 is TGTGCCAGCAGGAGGGGGACAGGGGGTTTCACTGAAGCTTTCTTT. This codes for CASRRGTGGFTEAFF. V usage is TRBV28 and J usage is TRBJ1-1, with 11 bases identical to TRBD1. Germline assignment: CDR1 MDHEN and CDR2 SYDVKM. The length of the CDR3 is 15 residues. After removal of 6 bases from V and 4 bases from J, the junction contained 7 bases not matched to a gene.

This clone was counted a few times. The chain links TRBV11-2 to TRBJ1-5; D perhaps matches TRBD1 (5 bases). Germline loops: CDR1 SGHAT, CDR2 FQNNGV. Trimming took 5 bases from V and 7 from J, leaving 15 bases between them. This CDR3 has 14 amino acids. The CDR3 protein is CASSPQAFGQPQHF. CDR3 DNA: TGTGCCAGCAGCCCACAGGCTTTTGGGCAGCCCCAGCATTTT.